This entry features one TCR beta chain sequence. The antigen remains unidentified. The method was immunoSEQ multiplex PCR; TCRdb's version includes in-frame clones alone and lacks a portion of them. The table shows under 200,000 clones, with 75% to 95% occurring only once. These data originate in a study of cytomegalovirus exposure and HLA in healthy donors. Whole-study context: A subsequent analysis stated that the 100 to 150 validation repertoires were run on the same platform as the approximately 700 first-cohort repertoires.

The study, taken as a whole, reports: Most sequenced TCRs were rare (though some public TCRs occurred in many donors).

The germline V and J ends were trimmed by 6 bases and 4 bases, with 13 bases remaining between them. The length of the CDR3 is 14 residues. Germline CDR1 reads LNHDA; CDR2 reads SQIVND (reference sequence). Material for sequencing was PBMCs. V usage is TRBV19 and J usage is TRBJ1-5; D might be TRBD1 (5 bases). This TCR was recovered from a woman aged 18-29 years in good health and CMV-seropositive. Here the CDR3 DNA reads TGTGCCAGTAGGAGCGACAGAATGAATCAGCCCCAGCATTTT. Protein: CASRSDRMNQPQHF. The variable domain in full, with the rest retrieved from reference TRBV19 and TRBJ1-5, is DGGITQSPKYLFRKEGQNVTLSCEQNLNHDAMYWYRQDPGQGLRLIYYSQIVNDFQKGDIAEGYSVSREKKESFPLTVTSAQKNPTAFYLCASRSDRMNQPQHFGDGTRLSIL.